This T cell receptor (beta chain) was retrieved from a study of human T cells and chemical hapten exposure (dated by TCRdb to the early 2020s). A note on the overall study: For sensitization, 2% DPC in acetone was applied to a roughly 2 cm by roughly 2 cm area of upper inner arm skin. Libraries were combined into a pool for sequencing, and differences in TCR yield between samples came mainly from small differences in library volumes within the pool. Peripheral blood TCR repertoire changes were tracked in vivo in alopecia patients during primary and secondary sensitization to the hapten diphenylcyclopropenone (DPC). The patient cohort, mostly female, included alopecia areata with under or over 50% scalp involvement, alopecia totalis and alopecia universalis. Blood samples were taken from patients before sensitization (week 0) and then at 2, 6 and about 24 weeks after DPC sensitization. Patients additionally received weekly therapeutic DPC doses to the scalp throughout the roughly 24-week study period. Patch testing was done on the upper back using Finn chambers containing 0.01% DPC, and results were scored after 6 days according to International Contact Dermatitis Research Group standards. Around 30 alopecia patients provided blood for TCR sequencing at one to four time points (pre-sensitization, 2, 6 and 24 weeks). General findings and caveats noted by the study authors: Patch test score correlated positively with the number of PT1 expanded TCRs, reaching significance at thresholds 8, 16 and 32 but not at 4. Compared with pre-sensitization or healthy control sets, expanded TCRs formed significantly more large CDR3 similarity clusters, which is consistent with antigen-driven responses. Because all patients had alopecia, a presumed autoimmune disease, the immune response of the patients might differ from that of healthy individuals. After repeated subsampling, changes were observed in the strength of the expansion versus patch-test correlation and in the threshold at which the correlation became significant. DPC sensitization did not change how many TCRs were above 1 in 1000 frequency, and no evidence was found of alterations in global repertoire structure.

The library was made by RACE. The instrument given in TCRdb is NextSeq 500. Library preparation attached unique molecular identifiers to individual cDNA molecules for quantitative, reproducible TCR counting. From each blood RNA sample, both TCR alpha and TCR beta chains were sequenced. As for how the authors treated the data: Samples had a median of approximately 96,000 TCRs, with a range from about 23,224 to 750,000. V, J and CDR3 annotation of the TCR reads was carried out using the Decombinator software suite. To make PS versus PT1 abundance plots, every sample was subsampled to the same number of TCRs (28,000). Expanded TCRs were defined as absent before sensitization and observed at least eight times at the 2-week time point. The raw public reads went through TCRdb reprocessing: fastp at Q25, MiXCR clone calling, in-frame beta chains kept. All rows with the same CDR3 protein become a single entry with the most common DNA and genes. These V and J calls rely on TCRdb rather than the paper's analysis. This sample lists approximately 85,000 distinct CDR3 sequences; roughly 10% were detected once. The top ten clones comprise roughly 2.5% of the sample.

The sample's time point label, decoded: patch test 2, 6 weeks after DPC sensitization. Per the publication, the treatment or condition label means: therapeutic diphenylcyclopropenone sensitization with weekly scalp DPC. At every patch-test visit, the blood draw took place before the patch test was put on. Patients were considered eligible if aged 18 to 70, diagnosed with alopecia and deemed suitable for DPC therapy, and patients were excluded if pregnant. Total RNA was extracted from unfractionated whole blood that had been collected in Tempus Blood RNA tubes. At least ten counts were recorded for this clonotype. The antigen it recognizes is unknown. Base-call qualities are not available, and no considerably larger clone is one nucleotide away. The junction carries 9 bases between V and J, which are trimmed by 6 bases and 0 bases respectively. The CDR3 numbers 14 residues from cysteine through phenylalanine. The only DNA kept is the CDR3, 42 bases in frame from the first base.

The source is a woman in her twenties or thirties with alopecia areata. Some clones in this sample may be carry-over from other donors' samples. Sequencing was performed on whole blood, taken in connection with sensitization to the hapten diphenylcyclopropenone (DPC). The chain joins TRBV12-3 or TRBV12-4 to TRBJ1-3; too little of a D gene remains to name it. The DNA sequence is TGTGCCAGCAGGAGAAGAGACTCTGGAAACACCATATATTTT. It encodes CASRRRDSGNTIYF.